This TCR beta chain was documented in a study of human T cells and chemical hapten exposure. Overall study context: Sensitization involved placing 2% DPC onto a 2 cm by 2 cm region of upper inner arm skin.

Study outcomes and limitations: Alopecia affected the donors, so their immune response may differ from healthy people's. PT1 expanded TCR counts and patch test score were linked, and their correlation was positive.

Each CDR3 protein is one row after TCRdb ran MiXCR on the RACE reads. This sample has about 110,000 distinct CDR3 sequences, with about 11% found just once. As for time point: patch test 1, 2 weeks after DPC sensitization. Regarding treatment: therapeutic diphenylcyclopropenone sensitization with weekly scalp DPC. Comment on this clonotype: Its antigen remains unknown.

The sample was whole blood, taken in connection with sensitization to the hapten diphenylcyclopropenone (DPC). The sequence derives from a middle-aged woman with alopecia areata. Some clones in this sample may be carry-over from other donors' samples.

The CDR3 region is CASSPGLDQPQHF. The CDR3 DNA reads as TGTGCCAGCTCACCAGGGTTGGATCAGCCCCAGCATTTT. The gene calls are TRBV18 and TRBJ1-5, with D unclear. V lost 2 bases to trimming and J lost 5 bases, with 7 bases between them. Germline V gives CDR1 KGHSH, CDR2 LQKENI. The CDR3 is 13 residues long.